A few counts support the clone carrying this TCR beta chain. Its target is not known. Primers included in the PCR were 60 Vbeta and 13 Jbeta primers. Repertoires were generated with immunoSEQ multiplex PCR, while TCRdb's copy carries only in-frame clones and drops some. The sample holds over 250,000 clones; roughly 70% are singletons and the top ten take approximately 2.3%. The data stem from a study of cytomegalovirus exposure and HLA in healthy donors. Regarding the study as a whole: Later analysis found that TCR beta chains associated with HLA were more clonally expanded than other, equally common chains. Several V segments, TRBV6-2 and TRBV6-3 among them, could not be told apart and were dropped. Being productive about 90% or about 30% of the time was typical of most TCR beta V segments in an earlier analysis.

The CDR3 sequence is 16 residues long. V lost 6 bases and J lost 3, with 21 bases in between. Germline values: CDR1 SGHRS, CDR2 YFSETQ. The receptor was isolated from a female donor in good health and CMV-seronegative. The chain couples TRBV5-1 to TRBJ1-1; maybe TRBD1 (5 bases). Sequencing was done on a sample of PBMCs. This CDR3 reads CASNPGGAQGDTEAFF. Written as DNA, the CDR3 is TGCGCCAGCAACCCTGGTGGGGCGCAGGGTGACACTGAAGCTTTCTTT.